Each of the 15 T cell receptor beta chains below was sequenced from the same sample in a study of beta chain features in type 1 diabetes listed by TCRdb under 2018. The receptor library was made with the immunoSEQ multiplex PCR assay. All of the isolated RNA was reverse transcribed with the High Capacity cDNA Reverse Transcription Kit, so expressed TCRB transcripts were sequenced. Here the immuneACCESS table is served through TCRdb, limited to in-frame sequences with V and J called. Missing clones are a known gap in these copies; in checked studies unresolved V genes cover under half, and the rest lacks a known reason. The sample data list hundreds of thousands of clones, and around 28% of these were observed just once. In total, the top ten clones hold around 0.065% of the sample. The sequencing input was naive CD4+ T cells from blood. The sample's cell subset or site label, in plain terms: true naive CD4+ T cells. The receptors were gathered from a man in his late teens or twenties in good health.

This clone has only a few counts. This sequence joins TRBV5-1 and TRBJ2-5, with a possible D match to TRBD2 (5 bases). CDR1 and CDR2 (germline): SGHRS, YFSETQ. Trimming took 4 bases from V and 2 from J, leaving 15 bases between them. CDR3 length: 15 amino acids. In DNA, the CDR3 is TGCGCCAGCAGCACCCCTGGTGGAGGACAAGAGACCCAGTACTTC. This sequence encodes CASSTPGGGQETQYF.

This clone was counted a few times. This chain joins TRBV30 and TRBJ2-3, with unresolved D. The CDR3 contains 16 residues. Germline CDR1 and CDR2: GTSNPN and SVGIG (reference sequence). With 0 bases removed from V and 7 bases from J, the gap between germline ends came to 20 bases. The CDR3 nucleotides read TGTGCCTGGAGTGTGGTCCGTAGGGAAGGGCGGTATACGCAGTATTTT. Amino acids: CAWSVVRREGRYTQYF.

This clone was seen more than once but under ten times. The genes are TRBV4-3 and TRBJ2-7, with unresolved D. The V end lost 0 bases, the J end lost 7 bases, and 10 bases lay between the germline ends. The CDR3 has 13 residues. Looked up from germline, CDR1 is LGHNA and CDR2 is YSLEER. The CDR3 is CASSQDPNGEQYF. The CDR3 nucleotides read TGCGCCAGCAGCCAAGATCCGAATGGTGAGCAGTACTTC.

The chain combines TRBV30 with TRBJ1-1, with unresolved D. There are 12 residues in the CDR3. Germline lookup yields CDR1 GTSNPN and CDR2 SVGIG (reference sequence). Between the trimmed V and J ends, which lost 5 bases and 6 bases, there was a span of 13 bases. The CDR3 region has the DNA TGTGCCTGGGATAGGCGATTTTCTGAAGCTTTCTTT. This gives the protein CAWDRRFSEAFF.

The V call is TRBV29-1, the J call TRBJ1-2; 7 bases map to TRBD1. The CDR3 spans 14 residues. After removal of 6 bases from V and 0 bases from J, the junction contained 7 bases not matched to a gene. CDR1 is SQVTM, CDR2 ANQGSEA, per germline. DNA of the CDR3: TGCAGCGTCGAACAGGGGACGGCTAACTATGGCTACACCTTC. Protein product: CSVEQGTANYGYTF.

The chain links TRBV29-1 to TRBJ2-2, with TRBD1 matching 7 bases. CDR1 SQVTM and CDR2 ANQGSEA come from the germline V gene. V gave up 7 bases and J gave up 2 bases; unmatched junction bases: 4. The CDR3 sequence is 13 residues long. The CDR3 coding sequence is TGCAGCGCCGACAGGGATAACACCGGGGAGCTGTTTTTT. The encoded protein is CSADRDNTGELFF.

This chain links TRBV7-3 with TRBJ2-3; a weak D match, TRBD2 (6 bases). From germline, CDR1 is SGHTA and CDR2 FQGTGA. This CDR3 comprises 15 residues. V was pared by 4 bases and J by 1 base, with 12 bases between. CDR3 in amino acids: CASSSRASGTDTQYF. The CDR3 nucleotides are TGTGCCAGCAGCTCCAGGGCTAGCGGCACAGATACGCAGTATTTT.

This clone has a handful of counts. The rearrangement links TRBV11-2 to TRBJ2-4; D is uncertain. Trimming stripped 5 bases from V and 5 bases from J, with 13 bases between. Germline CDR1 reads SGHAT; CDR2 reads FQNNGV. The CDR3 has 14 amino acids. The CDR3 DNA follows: TGTGCCAGCAGCCAAGGTAGACGAGAAAACATTCAGTACTTC. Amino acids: CASSQGRRENIQYF.

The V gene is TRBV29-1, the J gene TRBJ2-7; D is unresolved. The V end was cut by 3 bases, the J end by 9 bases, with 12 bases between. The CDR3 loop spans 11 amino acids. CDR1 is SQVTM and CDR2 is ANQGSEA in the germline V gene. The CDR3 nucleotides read TGCAGCGTTGATTGGGGTACGGGGCAGTACTTC. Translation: CSVDWGTGQYF.

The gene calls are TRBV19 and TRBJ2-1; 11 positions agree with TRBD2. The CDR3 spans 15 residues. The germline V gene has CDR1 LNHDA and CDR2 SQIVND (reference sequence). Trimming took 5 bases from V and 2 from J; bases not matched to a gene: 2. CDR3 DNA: TGTGCCAGTAGTGGGACTAGCGGAACCTACAATGAGCAGTTCTTC. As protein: CASSGTSGTYNEQFF.

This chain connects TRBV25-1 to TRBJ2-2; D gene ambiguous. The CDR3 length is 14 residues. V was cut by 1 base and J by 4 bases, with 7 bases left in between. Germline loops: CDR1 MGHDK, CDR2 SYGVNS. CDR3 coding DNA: TGTGCCAGCAGTGAATTCGGGCGCACCGGGGAGCTGTTTTTT. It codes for CASSEFGRTGELFF.

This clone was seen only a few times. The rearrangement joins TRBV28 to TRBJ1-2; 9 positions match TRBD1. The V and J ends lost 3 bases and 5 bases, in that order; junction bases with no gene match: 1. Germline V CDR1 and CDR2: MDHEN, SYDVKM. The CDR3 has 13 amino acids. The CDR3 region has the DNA TGTGCCAGCAGTTTGGGACAGGGATATGGCTACACCTTC. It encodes CASSLGQGYGYTF.

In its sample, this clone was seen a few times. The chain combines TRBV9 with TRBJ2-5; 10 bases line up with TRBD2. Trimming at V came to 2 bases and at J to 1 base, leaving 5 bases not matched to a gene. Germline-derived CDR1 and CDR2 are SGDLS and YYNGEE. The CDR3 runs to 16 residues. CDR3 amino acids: CASSVTIAGGQETQYF. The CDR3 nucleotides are TGTGCCAGCAGCGTGACGATAGCGGGAGGCCAAGAGACCCAGTACTTC.

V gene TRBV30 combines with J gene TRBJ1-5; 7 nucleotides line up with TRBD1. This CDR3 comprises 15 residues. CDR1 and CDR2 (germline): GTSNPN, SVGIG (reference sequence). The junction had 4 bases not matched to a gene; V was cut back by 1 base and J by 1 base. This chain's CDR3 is CAWSAIGGSNQPQHF. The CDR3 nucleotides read TGTGCCTGGAGTGCCATAGGGGGCAGCAATCAGCCCCAGCATTTT.

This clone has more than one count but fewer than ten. The CDR3 DNA is TGTGCCTGGAGTGAAGACCGATTAACGTATGGCTACACCTTC. Its translation is CAWSEDRLTYGYTF. The chain recombines TRBV30 with TRBJ1-2; D uncertain. CDR3 size: 14 residues. Germline V CDR1 and CDR2: GTSNPN, SVGIG (reference sequence). The V end lost 1 base, the J end lost 5 bases, and 14 bases lay between the germline ends.